This T cell receptor beta chain was identified in a study of T-cell memory formation after mild COVID-19. V lost 8 bases to trimming and J lost 3 bases, with 18 bases between them. The CDR3 totals 14 residues. Germline V lookup: CDR1 GTSNPN, CDR2 SVGIG (reference sequence). This clonotype was detected a few times. TCRdb reprocessed the 5' RACE reads via MiXCR and lists one record per CDR3 protein. The sample includes about 350,000 distinct CDR3 sequences, roughly 13% of them seen just once. The V gene is TRBV30, the J gene TRBJ2-3; unclear D gene. The sample was PBMCs or a T cell subset sorted from them (not recorded which). This clonotype originated in a man between 18 and 29 years old who had mild COVID-19 (a few samples of this study predate the infection). Cell type and time point are not known. The CDR3 region is CAGVLSDRTDTQYF. Written as DNA, the CDR3 is TGTGCCGGAGTCCTCAGTGACCGGACAGATACGCAGTATTTT.